The entry below describes one T cell receptor beta chain. This entry belongs to a study of glioma-infiltrating T cells after dendritic cell vaccination. Germline V CDR1 and CDR2: LNHDA, SQIVND (reference sequence). The CDR3 length is 17 residues. The V and J ends lost 4 bases and 5 bases, in that order; junction bases with no gene match: 17. The PCR used 60 V beta and 13 J beta primers. Libraries were prepared by immunoSEQ multiplex PCR; TCRdb keeps only in-frame clonotypes and omits some of them. Among tens of thousands of clones, around 86% were seen once, and the ten largest hold about 15%. The specimen was blood, collected before dendritic cell vaccination. This clonotype was obtained from a human donor with glioblastoma. The chain combines TRBV19 with TRBJ2-7; 7 nucleotides line up with TRBD1. The CDR3 spells CASSTFLGDSERDEQYF. CDR3 DNA sequence: TGTGCCAGTAGTACCTTTCTAGGGGACAGTGAGAGGGACGAGCAGTACTTC.